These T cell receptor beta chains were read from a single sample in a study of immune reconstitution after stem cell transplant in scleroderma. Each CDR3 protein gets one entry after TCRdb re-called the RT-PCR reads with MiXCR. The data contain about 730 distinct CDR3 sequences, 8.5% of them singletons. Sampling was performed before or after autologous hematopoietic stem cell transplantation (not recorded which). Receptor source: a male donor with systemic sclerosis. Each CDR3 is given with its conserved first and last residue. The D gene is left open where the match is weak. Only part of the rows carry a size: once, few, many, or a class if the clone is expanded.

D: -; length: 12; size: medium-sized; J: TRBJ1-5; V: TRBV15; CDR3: CATSRAADNQHF; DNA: TGTGCCACCAGCAGAGCGGCAGACAACCAGCATTTT
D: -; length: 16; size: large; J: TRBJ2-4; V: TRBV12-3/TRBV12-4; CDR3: CASSPSDILAKNIQYF; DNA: TGTGCCAGCAGCCCATCGGACATCCTAGCCAAAAACATTCAGTACTTC
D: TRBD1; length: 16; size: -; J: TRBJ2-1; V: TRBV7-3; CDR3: CASSLRAGGAGNEQFF; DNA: TGTGCCAGCAGCTTAAGGGCAGGGGGCGCCGGGAATGAGCAGTTCTTC
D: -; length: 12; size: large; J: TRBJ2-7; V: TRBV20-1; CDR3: CSARDRRDEQYF; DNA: TGCAGTGCTAGAGATAGGCGGGACGAGCAGTACTTC
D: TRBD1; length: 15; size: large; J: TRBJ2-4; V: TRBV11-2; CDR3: CASSLAGQGKNIQYF; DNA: TGTGCCAGCAGCTTAGCCGGACAGGGCAAAAACATTCAGTACTTC
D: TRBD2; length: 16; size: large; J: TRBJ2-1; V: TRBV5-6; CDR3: CASSTAGTSGGSEQFF; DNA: TGTGCCAGCAGCACCGCCGGGACTAGCGGGGGTTCTGAGCAGTTCTTC
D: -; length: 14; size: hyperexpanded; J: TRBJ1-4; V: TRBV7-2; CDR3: CASSFGGPNEKLFF; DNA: TGTGCCAGCAGCTTCGGGGGCCCGAATGAAAAACTGTTTTTT
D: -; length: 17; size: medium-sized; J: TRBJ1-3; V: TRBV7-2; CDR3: CASSFGGTDISGNTIYF; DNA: TGTGCCAGCAGCTTCGGCGGGACCGACATCTCTGGAAACACCATATATTTT
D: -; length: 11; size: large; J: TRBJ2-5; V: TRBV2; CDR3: CASSREETQYF; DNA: TGTGCCAGCAGTCGGGAAGAGACCCAGTACTTC
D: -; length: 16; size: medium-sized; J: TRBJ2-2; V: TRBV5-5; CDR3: CASSWSGGANTGELFF; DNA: TGTGCCAGCAGCTGGTCGGGCGGGGCAAACACCGGGGAGCTGTTTTTT
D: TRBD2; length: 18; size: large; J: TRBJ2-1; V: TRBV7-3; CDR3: CASSLSGTRMSSYNEQFF; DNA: TGTGCCAGCAGCTTAAGTGGGACTAGGATGAGCTCCTACAATGAGCAGTTCTTC
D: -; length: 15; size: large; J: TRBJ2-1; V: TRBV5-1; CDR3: CASSPPKSSYNEQFF; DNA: TGCGCCAGCAGCCCCCCGAAATCCTCCTACAATGAGCAGTTCTTC
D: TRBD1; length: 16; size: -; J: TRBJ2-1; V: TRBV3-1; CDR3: CASSRWGQGAPDEQFF; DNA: TGTGCCAGCAGCCGATGGGGACAGGGGGCGCCGGATGAGCAGTTCTTC
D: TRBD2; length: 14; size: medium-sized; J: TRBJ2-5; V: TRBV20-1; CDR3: CSARGLAEQETQYF; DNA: TGCAGTGCTAGAGGGCTAGCGGAACAAGAGACCCAGTACTTC
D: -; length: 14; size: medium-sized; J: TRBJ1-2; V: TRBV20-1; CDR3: CSARGRRANYGYTF; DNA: TGCAGTGCTAGAGGTCGTAGGGCTAACTATGGCTACACCTTC
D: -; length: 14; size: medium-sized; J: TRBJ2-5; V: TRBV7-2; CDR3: CASSLASAQETQYF; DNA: TGTGCCAGCAGCTTAGCTAGCGCCCAAGAGACCCAGTACTTC
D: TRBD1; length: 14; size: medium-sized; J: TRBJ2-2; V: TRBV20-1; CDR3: CSARGTENTGELFF; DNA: TGCAGTGCTAGGGGGACAGAGAACACCGGGGAGCTGTTTTTT
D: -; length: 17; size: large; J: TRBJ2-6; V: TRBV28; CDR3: CASQTDSDLPGANVLTF; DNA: TGTGCCAGCCAGACAGATTCCGACCTTCCTGGGGCCAACGTCCTGACTTTC
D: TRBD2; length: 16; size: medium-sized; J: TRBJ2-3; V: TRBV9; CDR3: CASSVLPSGGTDTQYF; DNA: TGTGCCAGCAGCGTCTTGCCTAGCGGGGGTACAGATACGCAGTATTTT
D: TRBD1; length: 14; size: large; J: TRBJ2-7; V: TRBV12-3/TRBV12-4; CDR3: CASSPGTGAYEQYF; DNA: TGTGCCAGCAGTCCCGGGACAGGGGCCTACGAGCAGTACTTC
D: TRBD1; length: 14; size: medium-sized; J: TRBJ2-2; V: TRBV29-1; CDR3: CSATQGAATGELFF; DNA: TGCAGCGCTACACAGGGGGCAGCCACCGGGGAGCTGTTTTTT
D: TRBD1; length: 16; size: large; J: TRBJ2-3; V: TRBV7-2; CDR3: CASSLFAGTGYDTQYF; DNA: TGTGCCAGCAGCTTGTTCGCCGGGACAGGGTACGATACGCAGTATTTT
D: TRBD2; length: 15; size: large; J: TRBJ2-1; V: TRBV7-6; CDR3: CASSLGPGRASEQFF; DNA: TGTGCCAGCAGCTTAGGTCCAGGGAGGGCTAGTGAGCAGTTCTTC
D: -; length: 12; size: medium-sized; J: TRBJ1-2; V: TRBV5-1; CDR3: CASSLDSYGYTF; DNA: TGCGCCAGCAGCTTGGACAGCTATGGCTACACCTTC
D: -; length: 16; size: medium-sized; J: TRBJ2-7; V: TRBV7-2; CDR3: CASSRRRSLDSYEQYF; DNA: TGTGCCAGCAGCCGGAGGCGGTCGCTGGACTCCTACGAGCAGTACTTC
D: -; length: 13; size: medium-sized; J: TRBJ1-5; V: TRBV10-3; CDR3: CAISSVSNQPQHF; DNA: TGTGCCATCAGTTCTGTAAGCAATCAGCCCCAGCATTTT
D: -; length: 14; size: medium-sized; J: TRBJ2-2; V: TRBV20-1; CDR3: CSARSGSANGELFF; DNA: TGCAGTGCTAGATCTGGTAGCGCTAACGGGGAGCTGTTTTTT
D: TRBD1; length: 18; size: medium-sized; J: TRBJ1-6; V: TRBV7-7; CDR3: CASSSGQGPHSDNSPLHF; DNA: TGTGCCAGCAGCTCCGGACAGGGGCCACACTCGGATAATTCACCCCTCCACTTT
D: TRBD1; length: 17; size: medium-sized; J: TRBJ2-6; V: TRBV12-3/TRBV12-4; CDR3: CASSPGQGFSGANVLTF; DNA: TGTGCCAGCAGCCCGGGACAGGGATTCTCTGGGGCCAACGTCCTGACTTTC
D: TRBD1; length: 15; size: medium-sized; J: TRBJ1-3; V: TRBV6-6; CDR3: CASSTQTGVGNTIYF; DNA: TGTGCCAGCAGTACCCAGACAGGGGTCGGAAACACCATATATTTT
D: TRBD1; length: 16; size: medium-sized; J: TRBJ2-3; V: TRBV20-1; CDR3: CSANIRTGGHTDTQYF; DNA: TGCAGTGCGAATATACGGACAGGAGGCCACACAGATACGCAGTATTTT